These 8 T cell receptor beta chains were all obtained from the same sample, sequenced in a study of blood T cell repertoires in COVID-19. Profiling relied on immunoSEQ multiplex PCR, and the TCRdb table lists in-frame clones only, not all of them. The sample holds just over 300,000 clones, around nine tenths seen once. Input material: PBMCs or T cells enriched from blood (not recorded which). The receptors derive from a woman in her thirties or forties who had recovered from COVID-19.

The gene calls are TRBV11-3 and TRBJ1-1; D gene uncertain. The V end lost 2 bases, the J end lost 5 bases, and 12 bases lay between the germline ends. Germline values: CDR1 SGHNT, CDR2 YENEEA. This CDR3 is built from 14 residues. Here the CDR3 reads CASSLFEVPTEAFF. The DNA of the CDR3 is TGTGCCAGCAGCTTATTTGAGGTACCAACTGAAGCTTTCTTT.

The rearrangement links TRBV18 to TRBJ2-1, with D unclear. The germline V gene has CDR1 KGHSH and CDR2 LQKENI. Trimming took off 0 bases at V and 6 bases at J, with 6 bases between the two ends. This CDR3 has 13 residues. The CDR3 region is CASSPPASNEQFF. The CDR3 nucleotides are TGTGCCAGCTCACCACCGGCCAGCAATGAGCAGTTCTTC. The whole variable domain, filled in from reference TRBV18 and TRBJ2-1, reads NAGVMQNPRHLVRRRGQEARLRCSPMKGHSHVYWYRQLPEEGLKFMVYLQKENIIDESGMPKERFSAEFPKEGPSILRIQQVVRGDSAAYFCASSPPASNEQFFGPGTRLTVL.

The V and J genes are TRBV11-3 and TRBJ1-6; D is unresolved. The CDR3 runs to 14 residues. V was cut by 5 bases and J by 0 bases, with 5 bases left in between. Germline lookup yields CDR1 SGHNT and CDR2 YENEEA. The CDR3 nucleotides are TGTGCCAGCAGCGGGAGCTCCTATAATTCACCCCTCCACTTT. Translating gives CASSGSSYNSPLHF.

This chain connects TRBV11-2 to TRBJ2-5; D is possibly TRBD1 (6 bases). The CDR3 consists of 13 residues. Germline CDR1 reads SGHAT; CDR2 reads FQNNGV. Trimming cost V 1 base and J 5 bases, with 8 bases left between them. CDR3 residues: CASSLVRGETQYF. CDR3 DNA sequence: TGTGCCAGCAGCTTAGTGAGGGGGGAGACCCAGTACTTC.

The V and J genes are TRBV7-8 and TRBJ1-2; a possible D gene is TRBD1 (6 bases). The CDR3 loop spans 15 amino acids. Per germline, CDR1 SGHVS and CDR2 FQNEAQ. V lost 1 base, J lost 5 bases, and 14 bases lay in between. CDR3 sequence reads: CASSLGGGGGYGYTF. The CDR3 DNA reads TGTGCCAGCAGCTTAGGTGGAGGGGGAGGGTATGGCTACACCTTC.

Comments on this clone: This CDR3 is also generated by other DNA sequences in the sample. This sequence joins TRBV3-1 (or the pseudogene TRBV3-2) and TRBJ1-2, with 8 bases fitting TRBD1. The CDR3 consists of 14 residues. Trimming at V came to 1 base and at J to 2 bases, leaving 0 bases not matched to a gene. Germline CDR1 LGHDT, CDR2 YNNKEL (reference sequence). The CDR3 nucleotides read TGTGCCAGCAGCCAAGGACAGGGGAACTATGGCTACACCTTC. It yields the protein CASSQGQGNYGYTF.

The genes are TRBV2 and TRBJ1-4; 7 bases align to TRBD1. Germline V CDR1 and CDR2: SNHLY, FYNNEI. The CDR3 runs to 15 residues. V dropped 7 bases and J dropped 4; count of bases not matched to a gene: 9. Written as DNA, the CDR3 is TGTGCCAGCAAGGAGGGGGCGCTTGTTAATGAAAAACTGTTTTTT. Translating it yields CASKEGALVNEKLFF.

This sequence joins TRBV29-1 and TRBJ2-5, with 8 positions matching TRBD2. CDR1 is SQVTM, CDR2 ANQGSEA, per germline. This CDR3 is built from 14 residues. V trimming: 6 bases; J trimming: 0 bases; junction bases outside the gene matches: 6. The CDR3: CSVVGGGYQETQYF. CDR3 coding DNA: TGCAGCGTCGTGGGCGGGGGGTACCAAGAGACCCAGTACTTC.